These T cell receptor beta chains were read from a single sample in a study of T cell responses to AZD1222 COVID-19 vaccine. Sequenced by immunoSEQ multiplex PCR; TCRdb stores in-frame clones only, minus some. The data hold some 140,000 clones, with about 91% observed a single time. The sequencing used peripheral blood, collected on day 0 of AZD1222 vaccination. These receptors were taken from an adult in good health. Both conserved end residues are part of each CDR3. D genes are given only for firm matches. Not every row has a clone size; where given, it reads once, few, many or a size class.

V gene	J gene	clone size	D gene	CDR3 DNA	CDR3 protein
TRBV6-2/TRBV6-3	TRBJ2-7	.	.	TGTGCCAGCAGTAAGGGGAGGAGGGCCTACGAGCAGTACTTC	CASSKGRRAYEQYF
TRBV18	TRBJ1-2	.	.	TGTGCCAGCTCCCGTGGTGCCTATGGCTACACCTTC	CASSRGAYGYTF
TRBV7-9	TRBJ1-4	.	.	TGTGCCAGCAGCTTAGTCCGTCGGGCAGGAGAAAAACTGTTTTTT	CASSLVRRAGEKLFF
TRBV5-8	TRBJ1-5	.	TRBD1	TGTGCCAGCAGCTTGGGGGACAGGGTTAATCAGCCCCAGCATTTT	CASSLGDRVNQPQHF
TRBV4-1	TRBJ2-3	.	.	TGCGCCAGCAGCCAAGGGGGGCGGGCGGGCACAGATACGCAGTATTTT	CASSQGGRAGTDTQYF
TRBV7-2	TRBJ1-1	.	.	TGTGCCAGCAGCTTAGGGCGACACAACACGTTTATGAACACTGAAGCTTTCTTT	CASSLGRHNTFMNTEAFF
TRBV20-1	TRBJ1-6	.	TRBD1	TGCAGTGCTAGTGAGACAGGGGTGGGTTCACCCCTCCACTTT	CSASETGVGSPLHF
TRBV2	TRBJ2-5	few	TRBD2	TGTGCCAGCAGTGAAGGACTAGCGGGGGGTGCGGTGGAGACCCAGTACTTC	CASSEGLAGGAVETQYF
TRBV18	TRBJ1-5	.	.	TGTGCCAGCTCACCTACTACTACGGGACTGGGTCAGCCCCAGCATTTT	CASSPTTTGLGQPQHF
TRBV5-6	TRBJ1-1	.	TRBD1	TGTGCCAGCAGCTTGCACAGGGGAACTGAAGCTTTCTTT	CASSLHRGTEAFF
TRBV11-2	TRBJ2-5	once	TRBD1	TGTGCCAGCAGCTCAATCACCGGGACAGCCGAGACCCAGTACTTC	CASSSITGTAETQYF
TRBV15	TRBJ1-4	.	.	TGTGCCACCAAACAGGGTGGGGCGGCTAATGAAAAACTGTTTTTT	CATKQGGAANEKLFF
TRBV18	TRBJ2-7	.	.	TGTGCCAGCTCACCCTCCGACGAGCAGTACTTC	CASSPSDEQYF
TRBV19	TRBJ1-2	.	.	TGTGCCAGTAGTCCCACCCCGCGGGGGAGGGATGGCTACACCTTC	CASSPTPRGRDGYTF
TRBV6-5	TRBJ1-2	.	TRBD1	TGTGCCAGCAGGCGGGACAGGGTTAACTATGGCTACACCTTC	CASRRDRVNYGYTF
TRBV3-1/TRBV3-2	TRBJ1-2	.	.	TGTGCCAGCAGCCAGGGTGGCGTCGGGATCTACACCTTC	CASSQGGVGIYTF
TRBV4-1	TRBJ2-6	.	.	TGCGCCAGCAGCCCCCAGGGTTACCTTGACTCTGGGGCCAACGTCCTGACTTTC	CASSPQGYLDSGANVLTF
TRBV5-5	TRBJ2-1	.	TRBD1	TGTGCCAGCAGTTTCCGGGACAGGGTAAATGAGCAGTTCTTC	CASSFRDRVNEQFF
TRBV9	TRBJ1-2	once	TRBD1	TGTGCCAGTGGGGGACAGGGTACAGGTGGCTACACCTTC	CASGGQGTGGYTF
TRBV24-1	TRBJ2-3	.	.	TGTGCCACCAGTGACCCACGACAGTTTTCGCAGTATTTT	CATSDPRQFSQYF
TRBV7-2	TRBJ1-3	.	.	TGTGCCAGCAGCTCGTACTCTGGAAACACCATATATTTT	CASSSYSGNTIYF
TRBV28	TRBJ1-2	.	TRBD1	TGTGCCAGCAGTTTACAGGGGGGCTATGGCTACACCTTC	CASSLQGGYGYTF
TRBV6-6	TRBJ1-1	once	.	TGTGCCAGCTCCGAAGGGGGACCAGACACTGAAGCTTTCTTT	CASSEGGPDTEAFF
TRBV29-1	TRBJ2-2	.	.	TGCAGCGTTGAAACCCAAGGACAGCAGAACACCGGGGAGCTGTTTTTT	CSVETQGQQNTGELFF